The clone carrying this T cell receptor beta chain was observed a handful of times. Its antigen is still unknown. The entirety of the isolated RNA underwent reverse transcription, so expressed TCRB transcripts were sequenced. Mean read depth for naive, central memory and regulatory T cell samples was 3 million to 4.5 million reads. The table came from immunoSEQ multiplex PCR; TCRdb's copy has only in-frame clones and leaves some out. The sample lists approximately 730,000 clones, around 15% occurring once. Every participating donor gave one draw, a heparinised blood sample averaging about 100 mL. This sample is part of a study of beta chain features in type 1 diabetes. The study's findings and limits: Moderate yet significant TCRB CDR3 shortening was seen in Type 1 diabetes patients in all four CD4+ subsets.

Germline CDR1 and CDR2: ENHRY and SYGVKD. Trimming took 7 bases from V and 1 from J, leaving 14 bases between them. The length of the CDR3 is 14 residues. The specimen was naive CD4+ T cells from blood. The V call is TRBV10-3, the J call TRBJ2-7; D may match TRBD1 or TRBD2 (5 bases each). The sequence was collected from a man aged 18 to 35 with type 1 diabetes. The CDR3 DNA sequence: TGTGCCATCACCCCGGGACGGACGTCCTACGAGCAGTACTTC. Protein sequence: CAITPGRTSYEQYF.